The clone carrying this TCR beta chain has a single count. Its antigen is not known. Germline V CDR1 and CDR2: MNHEY, SMNVEV (reference sequence). V lost 2 bases, J lost 6 bases, and 26 bases lay in between. The CDR3 totals 18 residues. The donors were part of the validation cohort of around 110 subjects. That cohort was separate from the first cohort, which comprised 666 subjects. This entry belongs to a study of cytomegalovirus exposure and HLA in healthy donors. Some clones are missing from TCRdb's copy, which holds only in-frame ones; the method was immunoSEQ multiplex PCR. The sample has 95,000 to 150,000 clones, around 90% seen once. General study points: According to a later analysis, TCR clusters from the first cohort tended to co-occur in the 100 to 150 validation repertoires. Rarity marked most TCR sequences, yet some public TCRs occurred in many donors.

This chain links TRBV27 with TRBJ2-7; possibly TRBD2 for D (6 bases). The sample was PBMCs. The receptor's source is a woman aged 18 to 35 in good health and CMV-seronegative. CDR3 loop: CASSLSPRDPRYSAEQYF. CDR3 nucleotides: TGTGCCAGCAGTTTAAGTCCGCGGGACCCCCGGTATTCGGCCGAGCAGTACTTC.